These 4 T cell receptor beta chains were all obtained from the same sample, sequenced in a study of Tregs in tolerant kidney transplant recipients. Sequencing used immunoSEQ multiplex PCR; TCRdb keeps in-frame clones, though not all of them. The profile covers tens of thousands of clones, with about four fifths appearing a single time and approximately 4.8% taken by the ten largest. The specimen sequenced was CD4+ T cells from blood. These receptors all stem from a human donor in good health.

The V gene is TRBV2, the J gene TRBJ1-2; D perhaps matches TRBD1 (5 bases). Germline assignment: CDR1 SNHLY and CDR2 FYNNEI. Trimming took 0 bases from V and 4 from J, leaving 12 bases between them. The CDR3 extends over 15 amino acids. CDR3 DNA sequence: TGTGCCAGCAGTGAAGCTGGAGGGGCTAGCTATGGCTACACCTTC. Translated, it gives CASSEAGGASYGYTF. Looking up the rest from reference TRBV2 and TRBJ1-2 gives the full variable domain: EPEVTQTPSHQVTQMGQEVILRCVPISNHLYFYWYRQILGQKVEFLVSFYNNEISEKSEIFDDQFSVERPDGSNFTLKIRSTKLEDSAMYFCASSEAGGASYGYTFGSGTRLTVV.

The rearrangement joins TRBV6-5 to TRBJ2-7; 7 bases are shared with TRBD1. In germline, CDR1 is MNHEY, CDR2 SVGAGI. This CDR3 comprises 15 residues. Trimming at V came to 0 bases and at J to 3 bases, leaving 5 bases not matched to a gene. This CDR3 reads CASSYSRQGNYEQYF. The CDR3 nucleotides are TGTGCCAGCAGTTACTCGAGACAGGGCAACTACGAGCAGTACTTC.

This chain links TRBV30 with TRBJ1-1; TRBD1 matches at 8 bases. This CDR3 has 13 residues. The trim removed 2 bases at V and 4 bases at J, leaving 3 bases unmatched. Germline V gives CDR1 GTSNPN, CDR2 SVGIG (reference sequence). Here the CDR3 reads CAWSLQGGTEAFF. DNA of the CDR3: TGTGCCTGGAGTCTACAGGGGGGCACTGAAGCTTTCTTT.

The V gene is TRBV19, the J gene TRBJ2-2; D gene unclear. CDR1 is LNHDA and CDR2 is SQIVND in the germline V gene (reference sequence). This CDR3 comprises 14 residues. V lost 6 bases and J 1 base, leaving 9 bases between the germline ends. The CDR3 region has the DNA TGTGCCAGTAGGTTCGCCCAGAACACCGGGGAGCTGTTTTTT. Translating it yields CASRFAQNTGELFF.